This T cell receptor beta chain was captured in a study of identical twins' blood T cells. Original processing notes: Each donor had about 100,000 to nearly 550,000 clonotypes. From the 5' RACE reads, TCRdb called clonotypes with MiXCR, one entry per CDR3 protein. These V and J calls derive from TCRdb rather than the authors' analysis. The data hold fewer than 450,000 distinct CDR3 sequences, with 28% observed a single time. This clonotype turned up a few times. Its specificity is not known. Whole-study findings and limits: Even for out-of-frame TCRbeta, twins reportedly shared V gene usage much more than unrelated donors.

This TCR was recovered from a woman between 18 and 50 years old in good health. Sequenced: PBMCs.

The CDR3 is CASTSSRDEKLFF. In nucleotides, the CDR3 is TGTGCCAGTACCTCTTCAAGGGATGAAAAACTGTTTTTT. This chain links TRBV19 with TRBJ1-4; D is unclear. Germline V gene lookup returns CDR1 LNHDA and CDR2 SQIVND (reference sequence). The CDR3 covers 13 residues. With 7 bases removed from V and 6 bases from J, the gap between germline ends came to 12 bases.